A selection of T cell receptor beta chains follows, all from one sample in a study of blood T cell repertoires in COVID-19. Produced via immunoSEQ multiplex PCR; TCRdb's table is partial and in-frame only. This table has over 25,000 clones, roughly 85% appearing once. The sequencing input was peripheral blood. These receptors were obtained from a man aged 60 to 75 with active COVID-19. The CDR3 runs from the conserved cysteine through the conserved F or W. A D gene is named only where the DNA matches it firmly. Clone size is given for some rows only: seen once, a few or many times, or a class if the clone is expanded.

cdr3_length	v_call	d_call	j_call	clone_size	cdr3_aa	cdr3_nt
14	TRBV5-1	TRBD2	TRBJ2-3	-	CASSWSGGTDTQYF	TGCGCCAGCAGCTGGAGCGGGGGCACAGATACGCAGTATTTT
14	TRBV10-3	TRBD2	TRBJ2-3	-	CATRTSGISDTQYF	TGTGCCACCCGGACTAGCGGGATCTCAGATACGCAGTATTTT
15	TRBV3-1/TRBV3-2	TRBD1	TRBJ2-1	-	CASRRGTGRFNEQFF	TGTGCCAGCAGACGAGGGACAGGGCGGTTCAATGAGCAGTTCTTC
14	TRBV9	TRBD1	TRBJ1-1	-	CASSYGTGETEAFF	TGTGCCAGCAGCTATGGGACAGGGGAAACTGAAGCTTTCTTT
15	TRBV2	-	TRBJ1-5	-	CASSEGQTRNQPQHF	TGTGCCAGCAGTGAGGGGCAGACAAGAAATCAGCCCCAGCATTTT
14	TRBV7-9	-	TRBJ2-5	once	CASTNAPPGETQYF	TGTGCCAGCACCAACGCCCCCCCGGGAGAGACCCAGTACTTC
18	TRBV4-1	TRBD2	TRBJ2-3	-	CASSQGGTSGYSTDTQYF	TGCGCCAGCAGCCAAGGAGGTACTAGCGGGTATAGCACAGATACGCAGTATTTT
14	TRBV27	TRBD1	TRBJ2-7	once	CASSQRDRGYEQYF	TGTGCCAGCAGTCAACGGGACAGGGGCTACGAGCAGTACTTC
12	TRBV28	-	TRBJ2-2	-	CAGKGQAGELFF	TGTGCCGGCAAAGGCCAGGCCGGGGAGCTGTTTTTT
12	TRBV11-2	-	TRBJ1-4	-	CASSLETRRLFF	TGTGCCAGCAGCTTAGAAACCCGCCGGCTGTTTTTT
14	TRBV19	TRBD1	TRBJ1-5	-	CASSITGARQPQHF	TGTGCCAGTAGTATCACAGGGGCCAGGCAGCCCCAGCATTTT
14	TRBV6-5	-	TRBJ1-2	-	CASRGPGDSYGYTF	TGTGCCAGCAGGGGCCCAGGCGACAGCTATGGCTACACCTTC
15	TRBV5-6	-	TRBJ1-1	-	CASSAPGQGGIGAFF	TGTGCCAGCAGCGCACCGGGACAAGGCGGAATTGGAGCTTTCTTT
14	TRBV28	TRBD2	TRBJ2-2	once	CASRSGSRTGELFF	TGTGCCAGCAGGAGCGGGAGTAGGACCGGGGAGCTGTTTTTT
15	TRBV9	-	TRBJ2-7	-	CASSPRTDSSYEQYF	TGTGCCAGCAGCCCCCGGACAGACAGCTCCTACGAGCAGTACTTC
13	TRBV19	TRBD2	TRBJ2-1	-	CASGRAGKDEQFF	TGTGCCAGCGGGAGGGCGGGAAAAGATGAGCAGTTCTTC
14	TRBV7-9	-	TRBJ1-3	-	CASSPSGAGNTIYF	TGTGCCAGCAGCCCGTCGGGGGCTGGAAACACCATATATTTT
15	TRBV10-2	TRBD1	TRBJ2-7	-	CASSDRDRRSYEQYF	TGCGCCAGCAGTGACAGGGACAGGCGATCCTACGAGCAGTACTTC
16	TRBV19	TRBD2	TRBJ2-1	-	CASSPRSSGVIGGEFF	TGTGCCAGTAGTCCCCGATCTAGCGGGGTAATCGGCGGGGAGTTCTTC
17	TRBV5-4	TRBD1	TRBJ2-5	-	CASSLGRGGQGKETQYF	TGTGCCAGCAGCTTAGGGCGCGGGGGACAGGGGAAAGAGACCCAGTACTTC
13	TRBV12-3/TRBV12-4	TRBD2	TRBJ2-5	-	CASTQGLAETQYF	TGTGCCAGCACCCAAGGACTAGCTGAGACCCAGTACTTC
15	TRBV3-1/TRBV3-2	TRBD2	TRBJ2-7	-	CASSQPGTSGYEQYF	TGTGCCAGCAGCCAACCCGGGACTAGCGGCTACGAGCAGTACTTC
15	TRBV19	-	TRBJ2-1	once	CASSIFVGQLNEQFF	TGTGCCAGTAGTATTTTCGTGGGGCAGCTTAATGAGCAGTTCTTC
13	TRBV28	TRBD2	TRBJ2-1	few	CASRTFASGPGFF	TGTGCCAGCAGAACCTTCGCTAGCGGACCTGGGTTCTTC
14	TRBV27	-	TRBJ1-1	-	CASNTLSMNTEAFF	TGTGCCAGCAACACATTATCGATGAACACTGAAGCTTTCTTT
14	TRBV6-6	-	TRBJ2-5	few	CASSYYSNQETQYF	TGTGCCAGCAGTTACTACAGCAACCAAGAGACCCAGTACTTC
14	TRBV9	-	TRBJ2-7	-	CASSVVEYGYEQYF	TGTGCCAGCAGCGTAGTTGAATACGGTTACGAGCAGTACTTC
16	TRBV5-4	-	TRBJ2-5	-	CASSPEGGNTQETQYF	TGTGCCAGCAGCCCGGAGGGCGGGAACACACAAGAGACCCAGTACTTC
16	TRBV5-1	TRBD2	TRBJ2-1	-	CASSLNAGGDYNEQFF	TGCGCCAGCAGCTTGAACGCGGGAGGAGATTACAATGAGCAGTTCTTC
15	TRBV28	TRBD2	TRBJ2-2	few	CASSLAGVWTGELFF	TGTGCCAGCAGTTTAGCGGGAGTATGGACCGGGGAGCTGTTTTTT
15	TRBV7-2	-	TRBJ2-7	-	CASSPARTASYEQYF	TGTGCCAGCAGCCCAGCACGGACAGCCTCCTACGAGCAGTACTTC
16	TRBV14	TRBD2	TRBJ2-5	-	CASSQVERRGRETQYF	TGTGCCAGCAGCCAAGTGGAAAGGCGGGGGAGGGAGACCCAGTACTTC
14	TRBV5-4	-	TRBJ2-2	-	CASSLQSNTGELFF	TGTGCCAGCAGCTTGCAATCGAACACCGGGGAGCTGTTTTTT
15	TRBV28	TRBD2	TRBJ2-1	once	CASSLRGLAGVEQFF	TGTGCCAGCAGTTTGCGGGGACTAGCGGGAGTGGAGCAGTTCTTC
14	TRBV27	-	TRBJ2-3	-	CASSLRGITDTQYF	TGTGCCAGCAGTTTAAGGGGGATCACAGATACGCAGTATTTT
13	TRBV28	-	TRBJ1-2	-	CASSVTGNYGYTF	TGTGCCAGCAGTGTTACAGGGAACTATGGCTACACCTTC
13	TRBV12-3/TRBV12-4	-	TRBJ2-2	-	CASSWSGTGELFF	TGTGCCAGCAGTTGGAGCGGGACCGGGGAGCTGTTTTTT
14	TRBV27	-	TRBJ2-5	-	CASRPWGREETQYF	TGTGCCAGCAGACCGTGGGGGCGCGAGGAGACCCAGTACTTC
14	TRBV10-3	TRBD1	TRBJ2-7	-	CAISPKGQAYEQYF	TGTGCCATCAGCCCAAAGGGACAGGCCTACGAGCAGTACTTC
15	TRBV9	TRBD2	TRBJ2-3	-	CASSPSGRVADTQYF	TGTGCCAGCAGCCCTAGCGGGAGGGTTGCAGATACGCAGTATTTT
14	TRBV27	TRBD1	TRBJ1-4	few	CASSQDRADEKLFF	TGTGCCAGCAGTCAAGACAGGGCGGATGAAAAACTGTTTTTT
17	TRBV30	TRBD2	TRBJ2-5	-	CAWRSVSGIPSAQTQYF	TGTGCCTGGAGATCGGTTAGCGGGATACCCAGCGCCCAGACCCAGTACTTC
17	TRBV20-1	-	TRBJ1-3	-	CSASSSLGRSSGNTIYF	TGCAGTGCTAGTTCAAGTCTGGGGCGAAGCTCTGGAAACACCATATATTTT
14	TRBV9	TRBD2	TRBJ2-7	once	CASSVGLAGDEQYF	TGTGCCAGCAGCGTAGGACTAGCGGGAGACGAGCAGTACTTC
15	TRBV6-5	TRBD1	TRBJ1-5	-	CASSYSRGGNQPQHF	TGTGCCAGCAGTTACTCCAGGGGGGGCAATCAGCCCCAGCATTTT
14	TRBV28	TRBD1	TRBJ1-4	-	CATGSGTGFEKLFF	TGTGCCACCGGATCAGGGACAGGGTTTGAAAAACTGTTTTTT
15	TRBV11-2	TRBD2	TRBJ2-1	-	CASSLDLGRLAGKFF	TGTGCCAGCAGCTTAGATCTCGGGAGACTAGCGGGAAAGTTCTTC
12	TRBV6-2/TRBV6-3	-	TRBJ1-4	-	CASSYTTEKLFF	TGTGCCAGCAGTTATACAACTGAAAAACTGTTTTTT